The present T cell receptor (beta chain) was sequenced within a study of metastatic and nonmetastatic thyroid tumors. Across the whole study: Repertoires from malignant and benign thyroid patients were compared across blood and tumor or nodule tissue.

Study-wide findings and caveats: Malignant thyroid tumors reportedly exceeded benign nodules significantly in TCR beta diversity, with the difference appearing in blood and tumor.

Germline CDR1 SNHLY, CDR2 FYNNEI. With 4 bases clipped from V and 5 bases from J, the junction kept 25 bases outside the gene matches. The CDR3 is made up of 20 amino acids. No patient received treatment before thyroid surgery. Remarks on this clone: The antigen remains unidentified.

Original processing methods: Building a distant-metastasis classifier for papillary thyroid cancer drew on CDR3 differences across clinicopathological groups. TCRdb re-analyzed the PCR reads through MiXCR. TCRdb assigned the V and J calls; the authors' analysis was not used. This table holds some 28,000 clones, about 25% found once. The V and J genes are TRBV2 and TRBJ2-7, with TRBD1 identical over 8 bases. Sequenced material: blood. The receptor was derived from a female donor with papillary thyroid cancer or a benign thyroid nodule (not recorded which). Some clones in this sample may be carry-over from other donors' samples. CDR3 sequence: CASSAKDRVGLWEYDNEQYF. The DNA of the CDR3 is TGTGCCAGCAGTGCGAAGGACAGGGTTGGACTCTGGGAGTATGACAACGAGCAGTACTTC. Full variable domain (rest looked up from reference TRBV2 and TRBJ2-7): EPEVTQTPSHQVTQMGQEVILRCVPISNHLYFYWYRQILGQKVEFLVSFYNNEISEKSEIFDDQFSVERPDGSNFTLKIRSTKLEDSAMYFCASSAKDRVGLWEYDNEQYFGPGTRLTVT.